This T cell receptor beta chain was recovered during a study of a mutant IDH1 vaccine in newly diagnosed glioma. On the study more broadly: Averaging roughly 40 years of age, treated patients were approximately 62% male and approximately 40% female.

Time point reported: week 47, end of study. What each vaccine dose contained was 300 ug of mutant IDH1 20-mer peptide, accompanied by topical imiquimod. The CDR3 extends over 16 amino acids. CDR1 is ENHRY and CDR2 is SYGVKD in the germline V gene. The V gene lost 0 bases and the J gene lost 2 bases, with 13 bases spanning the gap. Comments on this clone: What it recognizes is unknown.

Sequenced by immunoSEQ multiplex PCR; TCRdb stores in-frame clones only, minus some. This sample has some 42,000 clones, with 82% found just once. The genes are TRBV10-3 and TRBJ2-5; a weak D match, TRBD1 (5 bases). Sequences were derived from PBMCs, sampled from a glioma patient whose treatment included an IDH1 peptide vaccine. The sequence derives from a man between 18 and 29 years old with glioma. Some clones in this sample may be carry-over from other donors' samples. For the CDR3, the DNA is TGTGCCATCAGTGAGTCGACAGAGTCCGGGCAAGAGACCCAGTACTTC. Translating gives CAISESTESGQETQYF.